The 3 T cell receptor beta chains below all came from one sample that was sequenced in a study of blood T cells in healthy people across ages (dated by TCRdb to between 2015 and 2016). Library creation used 5' RACE. Sequencing relied on an Illumina HiSeq 2500. A second PCR of about 7 to 12 cycles was performed with a sample-barcoded 5' primer and a J-beta primer mix. TCRdb took the public reads, trimmed them with fastp at Q25, ran MiXCR for clone calling and kept in-frame beta chains. Every entry covers one CDR3 protein and lists the most common genes and DNA from its rows. Recorded for this sample are hundreds of thousands of distinct CDR3 sequences; more than 45% of them occurred a single time. Together, the top ten hold about 14% of the sample. Specimen: blood. The receptor source for this set is an elderly woman in good health.

As to this clonotype: A much larger clone differs from this one at a single base, so this may be a read error. The V call is TRBV20-1, the J call TRBJ2-7; TRBD1 matches 7 bases. Germline lookup yields CDR1 DFQATT and CDR2 SNEGSKA (reference sequence). V lost 6 bases, J lost 3 bases, and 14 bases stayed unmatched. The length of the CDR3 is 15 residues. In nucleotides, the CDR3 is TGCAGTGCCAGACCTCGCGTGGACAGGTACTACGAGCAGTACTTC. The encoded protein is CSARPRVDRYYEQYF.

About this clonotype itself: Mismatch with germline at one junction end may stem from a read error. This chain links TRBV6-6 with TRBJ2-2, with D possibly TRBD2 on 6 matching bases. This CDR3 is 14 amino acids long. Germline V lookup: CDR1 MNHNY, CDR2 SVGAGI (reference sequence). CDR3 region: CASGYSWDFGELFF. The CDR3 nucleotides are TGTGCCAGCGGTTACTCATGGGACTTCGGGGAGCTGTTTTTT.

This clonotype was seen ten or more times. The chain carries TRBV7-9 and TRBJ2-5; D is unclear. This CDR3 region has 14 residues. Germline V lookup: CDR1 SEHNR, CDR2 FQNEAQ (reference sequence). Trimming removed 5 bases at V and 0 bases at J, with 10 bases between. The CDR3, as DNA: TGTGCCAGCAGCCCCAGAGACAACCAAGAGACCCAGTACTTC. It specifies CASSPRDNQETQYF.